The clone carrying this T cell receptor (beta chain) was seen repeatedly, ten times or more. Its antigen is still unknown. The investigators amplified TCR beta CDR3 regions from RNA transcripts. The HTBI primer set drove a first-round RT-PCR of the TCR CDR3. TCRdb re-called the multiplex PCR reads with MiXCR, one entry per CDR3 protein. The sample has approximately 710,000 distinct CDR3 sequences; roughly 17% are singletons. The data stem from a study of T cells in Graves' hyperthyroidism and ophthalmopathy. Study-level results: Most clonotypes expanded in thyroid above 0.001 were likewise present in blood. A model of 13 V-J features distinguished ophthalmopathy from stable hyperthyroidism.

The study enrolled patients aged 18 to 65 with newly diagnosed hyperthyroidism of under 2 months' duration. Sequenced: blood. This TCR derives from a man in his forties or fifties with Graves' hyperthyroidism.

The CDR3 spells CASSLGQRGWRHEQYF. The CDR3 region has the DNA TGTGCCAGCAGTTTGGGGCAGAGAGGGTGGCGCCACGAGCAGTACTTC. The chain employs TRBV28 and TRBJ2-7; D is perhaps TRBD1 or TRBD2 (5 bases each). The CDR3 runs to 16 residues. Germline-derived CDR1 and CDR2 are MDHEN and SYDVKM. Trimming took off 3 bases at V and 5 bases at J, with 20 bases between the two ends.